Sequencing of this T cell receptor (beta chain) was carried out in a study of blood T cell repertoires in COVID-19. For the study at large: Acute-phase and convalescent COVID-19 samples originated in the United States, Italy and Spain. T cells, B-cell-depleted T cells, or PBMCs supplied cDNA or gDNA.

In the study's own analysis: Reference gene primer amplification in the assay estimated nucleated cell counts. Only in-frame clones appear in the TCRdb table, and some are missing; sequencing was by immunoSEQ multiplex PCR. V, J and clone size are those of that table, while D and trimming were read from the DNA. This sample yields about 20,000 clones, of which approximately 86% are seen a single time; 11% belongs to the top ten. Sequencing was carried out using peripheral blood. The clonotype originates from a human donor in a cohort sampled during active COVID-19.

CDR3 in amino acids: CASSQAGPGGYEKLFF. In DNA form, the CDR3 reads TGTGCCAGCAGCCAAGCCGGGCCCGGGGGGTATGAAAAACTGTTTTTT. The chain joins TRBV4-2 to TRBJ1-4; D possibly corresponds to TRBD1 (5 bases). The CDR3 spans 16 residues. V lost 1 base, J lost 6 bases, and 15 bases lay in between. Germline CDR1 LGHNA, CDR2 YNFKEQ.